The 25 T cell receptor beta chains presented below share a single source sample, sequenced in a study of T cell responses to AZD1222 COVID-19 vaccine. Sequencing was performed with immunoSEQ multiplex PCR; in TCRdb, only in-frame clones are kept and a portion is missing. Of 100,000 to 150,000 clones in the sample, 85% to 90% are singletons; the top ten hold about 4.3%. Material: peripheral blood, obtained 28 days after the second AZD1222 dose. The receptors were gathered from an adult who received the AZD1222 COVID-19 vaccine.

V usage is TRBV12-3 or TRBV12-4 and J usage is TRBJ2-6; D gene unclear. V shed 7 bases and J shed 3 bases, with 4 bases lying between them. The CDR3 covers 12 residues. The CDR3 protein is CASTRGANVLTF. CDR3 sequence (DNA): TGTGCCAGCACCCGTGGGGCCAACGTCCTGACTTTC.

V usage is TRBV5-1 and J usage is TRBJ2-1; D remains unclear. The germline gives CDR1 SGHRS, CDR2 YFSETQ. The V gene lost 2 bases and the J gene lost 0 bases, with 0 bases spanning the gap. The CDR3 totals 12 residues. The CDR3 DNA follows: TGCGCCAGCAGCTTCTCCTACAATGAGCAGTTCTTC. As protein: CASSFSYNEQFF.

This chain connects TRBV11-1 to TRBJ1-1; no clear D gene. CDR3 length: 14 residues. Trimming removed 0 bases at V and 3 bases at J, with 8 bases between. Germline CDR1 is SGHAT and CDR2 is FQDESV (reference sequence). The CDR3 DNA reads TGTGCCAGCAGCTTAGCCGGGGTTGACACTGAAGCTTTCTTT. As protein: CASSLAGVDTEAFF.

The rearrangement links TRBV20-1 to TRBJ1-6; 7 bases map to TRBD1. The CDR3 extends over 14 amino acids. Germline V gene data show CDR1 as DFQATT and CDR2 as SNEGSKA (reference sequence). With 3 bases clipped from V and 5 bases from J, the junction kept 4 bases outside the gene matches. The chain's CDR3 is CSASGQANNSPLHF. In DNA, the CDR3 is TGCAGTGCTAGTGGACAGGCGAATAATTCACCCCTCCACTTT.

This CDR3 reads CASSEDESNQPQHF. The CDR3, as DNA: TGTGCCAGCAGTGAAGACGAGAGCAATCAGCCCCAGCATTTT. This chain connects TRBV2 to TRBJ1-5; D gene uncertain. V gave up 1 base and J gave up 1 base, with 5 bases separating them. The CDR3 contains 14 residues. CDR1 is SNHLY and CDR2 is FYNNEI in the germline V gene. Using reference TRBV2 and TRBJ1-5 for the parts outside the CDR3, the full variable domain is EPEVTQTPSHQVTQMGQEVILRCVPISNHLYFYWYRQILGQKVEFLVSFYNNEISEKSEIFDDQFSVERPDGSNFTLKIRSTKLEDSAMYFCASSEDESNQPQHFGDGTRLSIL.

The rearrangement joins TRBV7-9 to TRBJ2-5; 12 nucleotides line up with TRBD2. From germline, CDR1 is SEHNR and CDR2 FQNEAQ (reference sequence). The CDR3 consists of 16 residues. The V and J ends lost 5 bases and 6 bases, in that order; junction bases with no gene match: 10. The CDR3 nucleotides read TGTGCCAGCAGCCCGCTAGCGGGGGGGAATCTGCAGACCCAGTACTTC. It encodes CASSPLAGGNLQTQYF.

This chain connects TRBV18 to TRBJ1-3; D is ambiguous. Germline CDR1 reads KGHSH; CDR2 reads LQKENI. The CDR3 is made up of 16 amino acids. V gave up 0 bases and J gave up 1 base, with 10 bases separating them. The DNA for the CDR3 is TGTGCCAGCTCACCACCATCGGGGAAGTCTGGAAACACCATATATTTT. It yields the protein CASSPPSGKSGNTIYF.

The chain is built from TRBV19 and TRBJ2-7; D perhaps matches TRBD1 (5 bases). V was cut by 1 base and J by 3 bases, with 10 bases left in between. Germline CDR1 LNHDA, CDR2 SQIVND (reference sequence). The CDR3 has 14 residues. The CDR3 sequence is CASSIGTSFYEQYF. The CDR3 DNA sequence: TGTGCCAGTAGTATAGGGACAAGCTTCTACGAGCAGTACTTC.

The chain combines TRBV18 with TRBJ2-7, with 10 bases that match TRBD1. Germline V gene lookup returns CDR1 KGHSH and CDR2 LQKENI. This CDR3 has 13 residues. V trimming: 8 bases; J trimming: 7 bases; junction bases outside the gene matches: 8. CDR3: CASLAGTGVEQYF. CDR3 coding DNA: TGTGCCAGCCTAGCCGGGACAGGGGTTGAGCAGTACTTC.

This chain uses TRBV19 with TRBJ1-2; D is ambiguous. This CDR3 contains 12 residues. Trimming stripped 3 bases from V and 8 bases from J, with 10 bases between. From germline, CDR1 is LNHDA and CDR2 SQIVND (reference sequence). CDR3 region: CASSIAFGGYTF. The CDR3, as DNA: TGTGCCAGTAGTATCGCCTTTGGAGGCTACACCTTC.

This clone has only a few counts. CDR3 loop: CASSLAPGSYSPLHF. The CDR3 bases are TGCGCCAGCAGCTTGGCTCCAGGGTCCTATTCACCCCTCCACTTT. This sequence joins TRBV5-1 and TRBJ1-6; D is possibly TRBD1 (5 bases). This CDR3 is built from 15 residues. Trimming pared 0 bases from V and 8 bases from J, leaving 12 bases between. CDR1 is SGHRS, CDR2 YFSETQ, per germline.

The J gene is TRBJ1-2, the V gene TRBV18; TRBD1 might be the D (5 bases). CDR3 length equals 14 residues. Germline CDR1 reads KGHSH; CDR2 reads LQKENI. Deletions cut 2 bases from V and 8 bases from J, with 15 bases between. This chain's CDR3 is CASSPSGNERGYTF. As DNA, the CDR3 is TGTGCCAGCTCACCATCAGGGAATGAGAGGGGCTACACCTTC.

This sequence joins TRBV24-1 and TRBJ2-1; D possibly corresponds to TRBD2 (5 bases). V was trimmed by 5 bases and J by 7 bases, leaving 8 bases between them. Germline V CDR1 and CDR2: KGHDR, SFDVKD. This CDR3 is built from 12 residues. This CDR3 reads CATSGPGNEQFF. CDR3 coding DNA: TGTGCCACCAGTGGTCCGGGAAATGAGCAGTTCTTC.

The chain couples TRBV27 to TRBJ2-7, with TRBD2 matching over 9 bases. CDR3 length: 15 amino acids. Trimming cost V 6 bases and J 3 bases; bases outside gene matches: 9. CDR1 is MNHEY and CDR2 is SMNVEV in the germline V gene (reference sequence). The chain's CDR3 is CASRYGAAGGYEQYF. CDR3 nucleotide sequence: TGTGCCAGCAGGTATGGGGCAGCGGGGGGCTACGAGCAGTACTTC.

The chain links TRBV6-5 to TRBJ1-1; D is possibly TRBD1 (5 bases). Per the germline V gene, CDR1 is MNHEY and CDR2 is SVGAGI. The V gene lost 6 bases and the J gene lost 7 bases, with 9 bases spanning the gap. This CDR3 region has 11 residues. The CDR3 region has the DNA TGTGCCAGCAGCAGGGAGGATGAAGCTTTCTTT. This sequence encodes CASSREDEAFF.

V is TRBV9 and J is TRBJ2-1; TRBD2 matches at 8 bases. J gave up 8 bases and V 3 bases, and 10 bases lay outside the gene matches. CDR3 length equals 15 residues. Germline CDR1 and CDR2: SGDLS and YYNGEE. Here the CDR3 DNA reads TGTGCCAGCAGCGCCTTAATAGCGGGGCCCGATGAGCAGTTCTTC. It codes for CASSALIAGPDEQFF. Looking up the rest from reference TRBV9 and TRBJ2-1 gives the full variable domain: DSGVTQTPKHLITATGQRVTLRCSPRSGDLSVYWYQQSLDQGLQFLIQYYNGEERAKGNILERFSAQQFPDLHSELNLSSLELGDSALYFCASSALIAGPDEQFFGPGTRLTVL.

The chain links TRBV6-5 to TRBJ1-2; 10 bases fit TRBD1. Per the germline V gene, CDR1 is MNHEY and CDR2 is SVGAGI. After removal of 3 bases from V and 3 bases from J, the junction contained 7 bases not matched to a gene. The CDR3 covers 16 residues. The CDR3 DNA sequence: TGTGCCAGCAGTTATGACAGGGGGCTCGGTGACTATGGCTACACCTTC. It is translated as CASSYDRGLGDYGYTF.

The chain uses TRBV6-5 and TRBJ2-7; D gene ambiguous. The CDR3 covers 15 residues. Trimming cost V 4 bases and J 1 base, with 14 bases left between them. Germline CDR1 is MNHEY and CDR2 is SVGAGI. The CDR3 region is CASSSAPLGSYEQYF. In DNA form, the CDR3 reads TGTGCCAGCAGTTCCGCACCCTTGGGTTCCTACGAGCAGTACTTC.

The V call is TRBV7-9, the J call TRBJ1-5; the match to TRBD1 covers 7 bases. J was trimmed by 3 bases and V by 5 bases; bases with no gene match: 4. The germline V gene encodes CDR1 SEHNR and CDR2 FQNEAQ (reference sequence). The CDR3 is 14 residues long. CDR3 in amino acids: CASSGGQNNQPQHF. CDR3 nucleotides: TGTGCCAGCAGCGGGGGACAGAACAATCAGCCCCAGCATTTT.

This chain links TRBV10-3 with TRBJ2-5; no clear D gene. Germline V CDR1 and CDR2: ENHRY, SYGVKD. CDR3 length: 13 residues. V lost 1 base and J 3 bases, leaving 6 bases between the germline ends. Written as DNA, the CDR3 is TGTGCCATCAGTGAGTTCGATGAAGAGACCCAGTACTTC. This sequence encodes CAISEFDEETQYF.

The sample holds one count of this clone. The gene calls are TRBV5-4 and TRBJ2-5; 12 bases line up with TRBD2. Trimming at V came to 10 bases and at J to 5 bases, leaving 0 bases not matched to a gene. This CDR3 spans 11 amino acids. Germline lookup yields CDR1 SGHNT and CDR2 YYREEE (reference sequence). CDR3 residues: CAGTSGETQYF. CDR3 sequence (DNA): TGTGCCGGGACTAGCGGGGAGACCCAGTACTTC.

The genes are TRBV5-6 and TRBJ2-1, with 12 positions matching TRBD2. The CDR3 is made up of 15 amino acids. V trimming: 3 bases; J trimming: 4 bases; junction bases outside the gene matches: 2. From germline, CDR1 is SGHDT and CDR2 YYEEEE. The chain's CDR3 is CASSWGLAGYNEQFF. CDR3 coding DNA: TGTGCCAGCAGCTGGGGACTAGCGGGTTACAATGAGCAGTTCTTC.

The chain employs TRBV19 and TRBJ1-2; D is ambiguous. Germline V gives CDR1 LNHDA, CDR2 SQIVND (reference sequence). This CDR3 is 14 amino acids long. V lost 7 bases and J 5 bases, leaving 17 bases between the germline ends. Here the CDR3 reads CASTQAAQVYGYTF. CDR3 DNA sequence: TGTGCCAGTACCCAGGCCGCGCAAGTTTATGGCTACACCTTC.

This chain links TRBV5-1 with TRBJ2-5, with a tentative D call TRBD2 (6 bases). CDR1 and CDR2 (germline): SGHRS, YFSETQ. V dropped 2 bases and J dropped 2 bases, with 10 bases sitting between them. This CDR3 comprises 14 residues. The CDR3 DNA is TGCGCCAGCAGCTTCGATAGCGGACAAGAGACCCAGTACTTC. It encodes CASSFDSGQETQYF.

The chain recombines TRBV2 with TRBJ1-6; no definite D call. V lost 8 bases and J lost 1, with 9 bases in between. The CDR3 is made up of 14 amino acids. Germline V lookup: CDR1 SNHLY, CDR2 FYNNEI. CDR3 nucleotide sequence: TGTGCCAGCTGCGGGGAATCCTATAATTCACCCCTCCACTTT. Translated, it gives CASCGESYNSPLHF.